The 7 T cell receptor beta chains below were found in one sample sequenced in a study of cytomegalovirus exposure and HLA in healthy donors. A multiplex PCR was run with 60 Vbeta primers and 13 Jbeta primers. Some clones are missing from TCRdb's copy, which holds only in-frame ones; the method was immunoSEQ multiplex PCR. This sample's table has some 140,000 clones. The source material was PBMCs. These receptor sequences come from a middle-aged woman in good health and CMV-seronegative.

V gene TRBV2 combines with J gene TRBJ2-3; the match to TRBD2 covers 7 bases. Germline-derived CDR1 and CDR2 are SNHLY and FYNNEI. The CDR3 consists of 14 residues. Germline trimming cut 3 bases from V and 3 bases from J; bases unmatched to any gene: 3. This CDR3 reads CASSDAGETDTQYF. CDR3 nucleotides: TGTGCCAGCAGTGACGCGGGGGAGACAGATACGCAGTATTTT.

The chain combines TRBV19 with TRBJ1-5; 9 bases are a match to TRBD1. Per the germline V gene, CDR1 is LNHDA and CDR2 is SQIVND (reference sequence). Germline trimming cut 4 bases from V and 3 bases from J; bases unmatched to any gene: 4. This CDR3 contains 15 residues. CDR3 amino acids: CASSSRDRVNQPQHF. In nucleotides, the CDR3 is TGTGCCAGTAGTAGCCGGGACAGGGTCAATCAGCCCCAGCATTTT.

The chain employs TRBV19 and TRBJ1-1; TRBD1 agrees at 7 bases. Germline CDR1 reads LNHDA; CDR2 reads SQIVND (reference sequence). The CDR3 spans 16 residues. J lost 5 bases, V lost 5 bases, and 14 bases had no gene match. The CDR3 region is CASSPILDRAYTEAFF. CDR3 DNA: TGTGCCAGTAGTCCGATACTTGACAGGGCTTATACTGAAGCTTTCTTT.

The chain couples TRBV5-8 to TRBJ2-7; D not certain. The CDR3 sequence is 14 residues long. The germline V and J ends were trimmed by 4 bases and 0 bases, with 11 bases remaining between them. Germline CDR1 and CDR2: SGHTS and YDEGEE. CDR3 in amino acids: CASSPGVLSYEQYV. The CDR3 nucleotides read TGTGCCAGCAGCCCCGGAGTCCTCTCCTACGAGCAGTACGTC.

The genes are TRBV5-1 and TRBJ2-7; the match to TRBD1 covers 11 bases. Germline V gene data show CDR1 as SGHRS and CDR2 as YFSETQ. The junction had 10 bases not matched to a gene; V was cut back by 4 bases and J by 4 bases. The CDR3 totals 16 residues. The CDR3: CASSPRGQGVQYEQYF. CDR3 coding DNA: TGCGCCAGCAGCCCAAGGGGACAGGGGGTTCAATACGAGCAGTACTTC.

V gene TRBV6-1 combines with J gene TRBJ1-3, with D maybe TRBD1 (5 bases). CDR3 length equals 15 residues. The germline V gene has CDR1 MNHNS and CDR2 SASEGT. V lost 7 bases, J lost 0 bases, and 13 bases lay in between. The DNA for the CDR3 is TGTGCCAGCAACAGGCACGGTAGCTCTGGAAACACCATATATTTT. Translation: CASNRHGSSGNTIYF.

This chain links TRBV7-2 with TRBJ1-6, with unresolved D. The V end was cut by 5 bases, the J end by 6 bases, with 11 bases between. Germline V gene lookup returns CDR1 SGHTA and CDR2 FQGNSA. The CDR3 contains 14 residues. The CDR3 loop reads CASSPGGRNSPLHF. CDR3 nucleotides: TGTGCCAGCAGCCCCGGAGGTCGTAATTCACCCCTCCACTTT.